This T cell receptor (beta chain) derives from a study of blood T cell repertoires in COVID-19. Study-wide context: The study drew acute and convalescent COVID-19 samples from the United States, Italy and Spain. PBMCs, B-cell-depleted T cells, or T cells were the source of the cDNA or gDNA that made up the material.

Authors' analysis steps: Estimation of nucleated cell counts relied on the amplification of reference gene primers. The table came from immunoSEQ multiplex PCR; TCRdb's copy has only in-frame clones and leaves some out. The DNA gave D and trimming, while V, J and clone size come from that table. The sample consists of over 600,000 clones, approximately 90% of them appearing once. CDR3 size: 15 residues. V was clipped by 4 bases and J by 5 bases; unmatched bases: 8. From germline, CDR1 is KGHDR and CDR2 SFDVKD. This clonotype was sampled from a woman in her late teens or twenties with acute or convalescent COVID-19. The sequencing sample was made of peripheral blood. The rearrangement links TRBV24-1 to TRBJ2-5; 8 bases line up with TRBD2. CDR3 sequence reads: CATSDGGLGGETQYF. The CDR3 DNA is TGTGCCACCAGTGACGGGGGACTAGGTGGGGAGACCCAGTACTTC.